Listed here are 22 T cell receptor beta chains from one sample, sequenced in a study of blood T cell repertoires in COVID-19. The repertoire was sequenced with immunoSEQ multiplex PCR; TCRdb's copy has only in-frame clones and lacks some. The table includes about 190,000 clones, more than 85% detected once. The sequenced sample consisted of peripheral blood. The receptors originated from a man in his 70s with active or convalescent COVID-19.

The V and J genes are TRBV27 and TRBJ2-5; D perhaps matches TRBD1 (6 bases). Trimming stripped 5 bases from V and 5 bases from J, with 15 bases between. The CDR3 has 14 residues. Germline V gives CDR1 MNHEY, CDR2 SMNVEV (reference sequence). CDR3 sequence (DNA): TGTGCCAGCAGTGCAACACAGGGCGGGGAGACCCAGTACTTC. This gives the protein CASSATQGGETQYF.

The CDR3 DNA reads as TGCGCCAGCAGTGACACAGACAGGGTCAGGTTCCATGAGCAGTTCTTC. It translates to CASSDTDRVRFHEQFF. The V call is TRBV10-2, the J call TRBJ2-1, with 7 bases lining up with TRBD1. Per germline, CDR1 WSHSY and CDR2 SAAADI. This CDR3 has 16 amino acids. The V and J ends lost 3 bases and 8 bases, in that order; junction bases with no gene match: 13.

Only a few counts were recorded for this clone. The V call is TRBV28, the J call TRBJ1-4; D is unclear. The V end lost 8 bases, the J end lost 0 bases, and 4 bases lay between the germline ends. This CDR3 is 12 amino acids long. The V gene's germline CDR1 is MDHEN and CDR2 SYDVKM. CDR3 sequence (DNA): TGTGCCAGCCGAGCAACTAATGAAAAACTGTTTTTT. It translates to CASRATNEKLFF.

The chain has TRBV5-1 and TRBJ2-1; 9 nucleotides match TRBD2. Looked up from germline, CDR1 is SGHRS and CDR2 is YFSETQ. The length of the CDR3 is 15 residues. Losses at the gene ends were 3 bases for V and 6 bases for J; bases not matched to a gene: 7. The CDR3 loop reads CASSSQRGAGNEQFF. DNA of the CDR3: TGCGCCAGCAGCTCCCAGCGGGGGGCCGGCAATGAGCAGTTCTTC.

The rearrangement links TRBV19 to TRBJ2-1; 8 bases align to TRBD2. This CDR3 contains 18 residues. Germline lookup yields CDR1 LNHDA and CDR2 SQIVND (reference sequence). V shed 6 bases and J 4 bases; nucleotides not matched to a gene: 17. DNA of the CDR3: TGTGCCAGTAGCCCTTACCCAATTAGCGGGAAGGGTTACAATGAGCAGTTCTTC. Its translation: CASSPYPISGKGYNEQFF.

This rearrangement joins TRBV5-4 to TRBJ2-6; D is possibly TRBD2 (5 bases). The CDR3 is made up of 18 amino acids. The germline V and J ends were trimmed by 3 bases and 0 bases, with 16 bases remaining between them. Germline CDR1 and CDR2: SGHNT and YYREEE (reference sequence). Written as DNA, the CDR3 is TGTGCCAGCAGCTCCCCGGGTCGACTAATCTCTGGGGCCAACGTCCTGACTTTC. It translates to CASSSPGRLISGANVLTF.

This clone was seen once. The chain combines TRBV6-5 with TRBJ2-7, with 10 nucleotides matching TRBD2. V dropped 6 bases and J dropped 0; count of bases not matched to a gene: 5. This CDR3 region has 15 residues. CDR1 is MNHEY, CDR2 SVGAGI, per germline. The CDR3, as DNA: TGTGCCAGCAGCCCCGGGACTAGCGACTCCTACGAGCAGTACTTC. Its translation is CASSPGTSDSYEQYF.

This chain connects TRBV5-8 to TRBJ2-7; the match to TRBD1 covers 9 bases. CDR1 is SGHTS, CDR2 YDEGEE, per germline. The trim removed 4 bases at V and 4 bases at J, leaving 3 bases unmatched. The CDR3 totals 13 residues. The chain's CDR3 is CASSRDREYEQYF. The CDR3 region has the DNA TGTGCCAGCAGCAGGGACAGGGAATACGAGCAGTACTTC.

V gene TRBV6-2 or TRBV6-3 combines with J gene TRBJ2-1; no firm D call. V was cut by 4 bases and J by 4 bases, with 8 bases left in between. CDR3 length: 13 residues. Germline V gene data show CDR1 as MNHEY and CDR2 as SVGEGT. The CDR3 spells CASSWSRYNEQFF. The DNA for the CDR3 is TGTGCCAGCAGTTGGTCCAGATACAATGAGCAGTTCTTC.

The rearrangement uses TRBV29-1 and TRBJ2-5; 9 bases fit TRBD1. Germline V gives CDR1 SQVTM, CDR2 ANQGSEA. J was trimmed by 5 bases and V by 5 bases; bases with no gene match: 6. This CDR3 is 13 amino acids long. CDR3 bases: TGCAGCGTTCCGGACAGGGGCGGGGAGACCCAGTACTTC. As protein: CSVPDRGGETQYF.

This clone came up a few times. The chain couples TRBV9 to TRBJ2-7; no definite D call. The CDR3 sequence is 13 residues long. With 0 bases removed from V and 0 bases from J, the gap between germline ends came to 4 bases. Looked up from germline, CDR1 is SGDLS and CDR2 is YYNGEE. The CDR3 region is CASSVDNSYEQYF. The CDR3, as DNA: TGTGCCAGCAGCGTAGACAACTCCTACGAGCAGTACTTC.

The sample holds a few counts of this clone. V and J are TRBV27 and TRBJ2-1, with 8 nucleotides matching TRBD1. Germline V lookup: CDR1 MNHEY, CDR2 SMNVEV (reference sequence). This CDR3 contains 18 residues. The junction had 12 bases not matched to a gene; V was cut back by 2 bases and J by 3 bases. This chain's CDR3 is CASSLLYPRDRHYNEQFF. The CDR3 nucleotides read TGTGCCAGCAGTTTACTGTATCCCCGGGACAGGCACTACAATGAGCAGTTCTTC.

The gene calls are TRBV6-2 or TRBV6-3 and TRBJ2-3; 7 nucleotides agree with TRBD1. Germline V lookup: CDR1 MNHEY, CDR2 SVGEGT. J was trimmed by 5 bases and V by 6 bases; bases with no gene match: 5. The CDR3 length is 13 residues. DNA of the CDR3: TGTGCCAGCAGCTATGGACAGGTAGATACGCAGTATTTT. Translated, it gives CASSYGQVDTQYF.

This chain connects TRBV5-7 to TRBJ1-6; tentative D call: TRBD1 (5 bases). TRBV5-7 is sorted into the ORF group, with uncertain function. This CDR3 is built from 14 residues. Between the trimmed V and J ends, which lost 0 bases and 9 bases, there was a span of 10 bases. For the CDR3, the DNA is TGTGCCAGCAGCTTGGTACAGGAGTTTTCACCCCTCCACTTT. Translation gives CASSLVQEFSPLHF.

V gene TRBV12-3 or TRBV12-4 combines with J gene TRBJ2-3, with no clear D. The V and J ends lost 0 bases and 6 bases respectively, with 7 bases between them. CDR3 length equals 13 residues. The CDR3 coding sequence is TGTGCCAGCAGTTTAGCGCACTCGGATACGCAGTATTTT. This sequence encodes CASSLAHSDTQYF.

The gene calls are TRBV4-1 and TRBJ2-3, with D possibly TRBD2 on 5 matching bases. CDR1 MGHRA and CDR2 YSYEKL come from the germline V gene. The CDR3 totals 15 residues. V was trimmed by 1 base and J by 3 bases, leaving 11 bases between them. CDR3 nucleotide sequence: TGCGCCAGCAGCCAAGTACCCCCGGGGACAGATACGCAGTATTTT. Translating it yields CASSQVPPGTDTQYF.

This chain links TRBV21-1 with TRBJ2-3; the D segment call TRBD1 is taken from the table without a DNA check. TRBV21-1 is annotated as a pseudogene. The CDR3 contains 14 residues. CDR3 residues: CASSSRTRTDTQYF. DNA for the CDR3: TGTGCCAGCAGCAGTAGGACACGCACAGATACGCAGTATTTT.

In its sample, this clone was seen once. The J gene is TRBJ2-1, the V gene TRBV21-1; TRBD1, the table's D call, lacks a check against the DNA. TRBV21-1 is assigned pseudogene status. The CDR3 loop spans 12 amino acids. The CDR3 protein is CASSVGQFEQFF. Written as DNA, the CDR3 is TGTGCCAGCAGCGTAGGACAATTCGAGCAGTTCTTC.

V and J are TRBV18 and TRBJ2-2; D is perhaps TRBD1 (5 bases). CDR3 length: 15 residues. V lost 3 bases and J 2 bases, leaving 10 bases between the germline ends. Germline V gives CDR1 KGHSH, CDR2 LQKENI. Written as DNA, the CDR3 is TGTGCCAGCTCACCGACAGAAGCCAACACCGGGGAGCTGTTTTTT. Protein product: CASSPTEANTGELFF.

The chain employs TRBV3-1 (or the pseudogene TRBV3-2) and TRBJ1-2; 8 nucleotides agree with TRBD1. V was clipped by 4 bases and J by 1 base; unmatched bases: 5. Germline CDR1 reads LGHDT; CDR2 reads YNNKEL (reference sequence). CDR3 length: 15 amino acids. The DNA for the CDR3 is TGTGCCAGCAGCCGTGGGACAGGAGTTAACTATGGCTACACCTTC. It yields the protein CASSRGTGVNYGYTF.

The chain couples TRBV2 to TRBJ2-1, with D perhaps TRBD2 (6 bases). This CDR3 spans 13 amino acids. V was cut by 8 bases and J by 9 bases, with 17 bases left in between. In germline, CDR1 is SNHLY, CDR2 FYNNEI. The CDR3 coding sequence is TGTGCCAGCTTCGCTGGGGGGAGCGGTGAGCAGTTCTTC. This gives the protein CASFAGGSGEQFF.

This chain links TRBV7-2 with TRBJ2-1; a possible D gene is TRBD1 (6 bases). In germline, CDR1 is SGHTA, CDR2 FQGNSA. Trimming took off 8 bases at V and 7 bases at J, with 18 bases between the two ends. The CDR3 totals 14 residues. The CDR3 here is CASRRAGVNNEQFF. CDR3 sequence (DNA): TGTGCCAGCCGGCGGGCAGGGGTAAATAATGAGCAGTTCTTC.